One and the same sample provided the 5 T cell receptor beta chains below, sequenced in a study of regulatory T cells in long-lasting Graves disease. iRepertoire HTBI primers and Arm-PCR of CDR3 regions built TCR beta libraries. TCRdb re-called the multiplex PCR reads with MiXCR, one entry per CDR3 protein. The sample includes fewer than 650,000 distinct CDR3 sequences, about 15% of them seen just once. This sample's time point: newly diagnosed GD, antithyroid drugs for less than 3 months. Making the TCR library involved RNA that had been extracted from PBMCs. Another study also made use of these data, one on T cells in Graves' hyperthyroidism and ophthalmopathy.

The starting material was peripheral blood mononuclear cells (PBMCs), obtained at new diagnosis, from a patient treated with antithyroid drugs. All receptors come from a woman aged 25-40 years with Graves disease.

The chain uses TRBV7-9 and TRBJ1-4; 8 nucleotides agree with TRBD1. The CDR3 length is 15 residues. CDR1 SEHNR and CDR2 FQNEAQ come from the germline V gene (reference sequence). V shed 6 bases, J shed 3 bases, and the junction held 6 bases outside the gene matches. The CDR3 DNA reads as TGTGCCAGCAGTCCCGGACAGGGACCTAATGAAAAACTGTTTTTT. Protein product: CASSPGQGPNEKLFF.

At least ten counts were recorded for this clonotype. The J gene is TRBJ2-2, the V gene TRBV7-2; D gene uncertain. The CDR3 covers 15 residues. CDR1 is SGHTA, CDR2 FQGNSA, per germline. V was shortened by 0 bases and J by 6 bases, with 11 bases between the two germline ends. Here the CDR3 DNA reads TGTGCCAGCAGCTTAGCGCCTACAGTGGCCGGGGAGCTGTTTTTT. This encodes CASSLAPTVAGELFF.

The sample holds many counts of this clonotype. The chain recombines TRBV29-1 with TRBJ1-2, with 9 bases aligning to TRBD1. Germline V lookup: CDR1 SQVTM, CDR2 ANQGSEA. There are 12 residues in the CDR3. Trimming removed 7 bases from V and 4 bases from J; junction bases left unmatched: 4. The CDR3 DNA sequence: TGCAGCGCCGGACAGGGGAGCTATGGCTACACCTTC. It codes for CSAGQGSYGYTF.

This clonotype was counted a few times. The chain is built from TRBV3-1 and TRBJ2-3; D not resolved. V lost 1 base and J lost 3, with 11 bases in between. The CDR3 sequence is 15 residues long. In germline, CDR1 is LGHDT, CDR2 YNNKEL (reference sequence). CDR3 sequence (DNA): TGTGCCAGCAGCCAAGGGGCCGTTTTTACAGATACGCAGTATTTT. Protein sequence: CASSQGAVFTDTQYF.

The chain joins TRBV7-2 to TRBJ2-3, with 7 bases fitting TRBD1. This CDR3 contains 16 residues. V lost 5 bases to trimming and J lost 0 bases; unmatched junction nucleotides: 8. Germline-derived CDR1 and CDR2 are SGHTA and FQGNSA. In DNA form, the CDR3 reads TGTGCCAGCAGCAGCCAGGGGACAGCTAGCACAGATACGCAGTATTTT. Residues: CASSSQGTASTDTQYF.